Below, one T cell receptor (beta chain) is given with its context. What it binds is not known. The data derive from a study of graft-versus-host responses after intestinal transplantation. Looking at the study overall: All recipients were transplanted with multivisceral, liver-intestinal, or isolated intestinal grafts. Uniformly, recipients were administered anti-thymocyte globulin induction with subsequent tacrolimus and steroids for three to four years. Study observations and caveats: GvH clones were identified in recipient marrow, with some first appearing in ileum or blood. Peak GvH clone levels in circulation were associated with early post-transplant HvG declines.

The table came from immunoSEQ multiplex PCR; TCRdb's copy has only in-frame clones and leaves some out. The sample records about 85,000 clones, around 93% being singletons. This CDR3 spans 17 amino acids. V dropped 3 bases and J dropped 6 bases, with 20 bases sitting between them. Germline V gene lookup returns CDR1 SGHNT and CDR2 YENEEA. The specimen comprised unstimulated CD8+ T cells sorted from spleen or lymph node cells, sampled before transplant. The sequence came from a human donor who was the organ donor for an intestinal transplant. The V call is TRBV11-3, the J call TRBJ1-4; D is undetermined. The CDR3 sequence: CASSFNTDGGGDEKLFF. The CDR3 nucleotides are TGTGCCAGCAGCTTCAACACGGACGGAGGAGGAGATGAAAAACTGTTTTTT. The variable domain in full, with the rest retrieved from reference TRBV11-3 and TRBJ1-4, is EAGVVQSPRYKIIEKKQPVAFWCNPISGHNTLYWYLQNLGQGPELLIRYENEEAVDDSQLPKDRFSAERLKGVDSTLKIQPAELGDSAVYLCASSFNTDGGGDEKLFFGSGTQLSVL.